Reported below is one TCR beta chain. What it binds is unknown. Sequencing of DNA taken from cultured CD4+ T cells relied on the Oncomine TCR Beta short-read assay. Investigators isolated genomic DNA from cultured CD4+ T cells. From the PCR reads, TCRdb called clonotypes with MiXCR, one entry per CDR3 protein. The table has about 26,000 distinct CDR3 sequences, 50% to 75% seen once; the top ten hold around 5%. Treatment of the sample: roughly ten-day PBMC culture with coronavirus spike peptide pools or control peptides (ViraFEST assay). This entry is derived from a study of vaccination and CD4 T cells after COVID-19. Across the study: Nasal swab PCR had shown SARS-CoV-2 positivity in the convalescent patients (under ten mild cases, one severe case). No peptide, an HIV-1 Nef pool, or a CEFX pool was what each control culture received.

The sample was CD4+ T cells from blood, cultured in vitro. This clonotype was obtained from a human donor who had recovered from COVID-19.

CDR3 region: CASSLSIGQDGVSAQYF. For the CDR3, the DNA is TGTGCCAGCAGTTTATCGATAGGACAGGACGGCGTATCGGCGCAGTATTTT. The genes are TRBV27 and TRBJ2-3; 7 bases fit TRBD1. Trimming cost V 0 bases and J 10 bases; bases outside gene matches: 16. Looked up from germline, CDR1 is MNHEY and CDR2 is SMNVEV (reference sequence). The CDR3 runs to 17 residues.